The 32 T cell receptor beta chains reported below all come from one sample, sequenced in a study of blood T cells in healthy people across ages. Together with a sample-barcoded 5' primer, a J-beta primer mix was included in a second PCR lasting about 6 to 11 cycles. TCRdb re-analysed the 5' RACE reads in MiXCR, keeping a single row per CDR3 protein. The top ten clones hold around 13% of a sample with about a million distinct CDR3 sequences, under 40% of them seen once. Material: blood. These receptor sequences come from a man aged 18 to 30 in good health.

The chain recombines TRBV10-3 with TRBJ2-6; D not resolved. CDR3 length equals 15 residues. CDR1 is ENHRY and CDR2 is SYGVKD in the germline V gene. Trimming shortened V by 6 bases and J by 0 bases, and 9 bases separated the two germline ends. The CDR3 DNA reads as TGTGCCATCAGACCCCAAGACTCTGGGGCCAACGTCCTGACTTTC. Protein product: CAIRPQDSGANVLTF.

The rearrangement joins TRBV15 to TRBJ1-2, with D tentatively TRBD1 (5 bases). The CDR3 has 15 residues. Trimming cost V 4 bases and J 6 bases, with 18 bases left between them. Per germline, CDR1 LNHNV and CDR2 YYDKDF (reference sequence). CDR3 region: CATSKVRGDEDGYTF. The CDR3 DNA reads as TGTGCCACCAGCAAGGTACGAGGGGATGAGGATGGCTACACCTTC.

This clonotype was counted many times. The chain has TRBV7-9 and TRBJ2-5; D gene uncertain. Looked up from germline, CDR1 is SEHNR and CDR2 is FQNEAQ (reference sequence). The germline V and J ends were trimmed by 5 bases and 11 bases, with 24 bases remaining between them. There are 15 residues in the CDR3. The CDR3 DNA follows: TGTGCCAGCAGCCAGCACCTGGACCCCAACAATGAGCAGTACTTC. Its translation is CASSQHLDPNNEQYF.

The genes are TRBV20-1 and TRBJ2-5, with unresolved D. Germline-derived CDR1 and CDR2 are DFQATT and SNEGSKA (reference sequence). V lost 0 bases, J lost 3 bases, and 17 bases lay in between. The CDR3 has 16 residues. The DNA for the CDR3 is TGCAGTGCTAGAGATAGCTCCTCTTCGCCCAAAGAGACCCAGTACTTC. Translated, it gives CSARDSSSSPKETQYF.

This clonotype has ten or more counts. The gene calls are TRBV20-1 and TRBJ2-1; no clear D. The germline V gene has CDR1 DFQATT and CDR2 SNEGSKA (reference sequence). This CDR3 is built from 13 residues. Trimming took off 0 bases at V and 6 bases at J, with 9 bases between the two ends. Written as DNA, the CDR3 is TGCAGTGCTAGAGATGGTACGGCCAATGAGCAGTTCTTC. It codes for CSARDGTANEQFF.

On this clonotype itself: This could be a read error, since a much larger clone is one nucleotide away. The chain recombines TRBV9 with TRBJ2-3, with a weak D call TRBD1 (5 bases). CDR1 and CDR2 (germline): SGDLS, YYNGEE. The CDR3 consists of 13 residues. CDR3 bases: TGTGCCAACAGCGTAGGGGCAAGGGATACGCAGTATTTT. Translation: CANSVGARDTQYF.

The chain employs TRBV4-1 and TRBJ1-2; 12 bases map to TRBD1. The V segment lost 4 bases and the J segment 4 bases; nucleotides outside the gene matches: 16. The CDR3 loop spans 19 amino acids. Germline-derived CDR1 and CDR2 are MGHRA and YSYEKL. The CDR3 region has the DNA TGCGCCAGCAGCCCAAAAGTCCGGGACAGGGGGCGGGAGAGCTATGGCTACACCTTC. It codes for CASSPKVRDRGRESYGYTF.

The chain couples TRBV18 to TRBJ2-5; D may be TRBD2 (6 bases). This CDR3 is 15 amino acids long. V was pared by 0 bases and J by 1 base, with 9 bases between. Germline V gene lookup returns CDR1 KGHSH and CDR2 LQKENI. CDR3 in DNA: TGTGCCAGCTCACCACCCGGGGGTTCCCAAGAGACCCAGTACTTC. Translated: CASSPPGGSQETQYF.

The CDR3 sequence is CASSYSNGDQPQHF. CDR3 nucleotide sequence: TGTGCCAGCAGTTACTCGAACGGGGATCAGCCCCAGCATTTT. This chain uses TRBV6-5 with TRBJ1-5; the D is unclear. Between the trimmed V and J ends, which lost 0 bases and 5 bases, there was a span of 8 bases. CDR1 MNHEY and CDR2 SVGAGI come from the germline V gene. This CDR3 comprises 14 residues.

The chain carries TRBV27 and TRBJ1-4; D is perhaps TRBD1 (6 bases). The CDR3 length is 18 residues. V lost 2 bases, J lost 0 bases, and 16 bases lay in between. CDR1 and CDR2 (germline): MNHEY, SMNVEV (reference sequence). CDR3 sequence (DNA): TGTGCCAGCAGTTTAAGTAGCAGGGGATCTGCAACTAATGAAAAACTGTTTTTT. Amino acid sequence: CASSLSSRGSATNEKLFF.

As regards this clonotype: This may come from a read error, since a much larger clone is one base off. The chain joins TRBV7-2 to TRBJ2-3; maybe TRBD2 (5 bases). Trimming cost V 5 bases and J 10 bases, with 19 bases left between them. CDR3 length: 14 residues. CDR1 and CDR2 (germline): SGHTA, FQGNSA. CDR3: CASSTMRESRAQYF. For the CDR3, the DNA is TGTGCCAGCAGCACTATGAGGGAGTCACGGGCGCAGTATTTT.

This chain links TRBV12-3 or TRBV12-4 with TRBJ2-3; 9 nucleotides match TRBD2. V was clipped by 4 bases and J by 4 bases; unmatched bases: 9. The CDR3 consists of 16 residues. The CDR3 sequence is CASSYLGLAFADTQYF. The DNA of the CDR3 is TGTGCCAGCAGTTATCTAGGACTAGCGTTTGCAGATACGCAGTATTTT.

J is TRBJ1-1 and V is TRBV3-1, with D maybe TRBD1 (5 bases). The germline CDR1 and CDR2 sequences are LGHDT and YNNKEL (reference sequence). This CDR3 spans 15 amino acids. V gave up 1 base and J gave up 1 base, with 10 bases separating them. The CDR3 DNA is TGTGCCAGCAGCCAAGTTACAAGGGGGAACACTGAAGCTTTCTTT. It translates to CASSQVTRGNTEAFF.

This clonotype was observed a single time. This chain links TRBV12-3 or TRBV12-4 with TRBJ2-2; possible D gene TRBD2, 6 bases. CDR3 length: 15 amino acids. Trimming removed 4 bases from V and 4 bases from J, with 13 bases in between. CDR3 loop: CASSSRDLLTGELFF. The CDR3 DNA follows: TGTGCCAGCAGTTCCCGGGACTTACTCACCGGGGAGCTGTTTTTT.

The chain couples TRBV5-1 to TRBJ1-1; 7 nucleotides align to TRBD1. J lost 0 bases, V lost 4 bases, and 6 bases had no gene match. Germline loops: CDR1 SGHRS, CDR2 YFSETQ. This CDR3 is 15 amino acids long. The DNA for the CDR3 is TGCGCCAGCAGCCTGGGACAGCCCATGAACACTGAAGCTTTCTTT. Translation gives CASSLGQPMNTEAFF.

The rearrangement joins TRBV15 to TRBJ2-3; maybe TRBD1 (6 bases). V was pared by 0 bases and J by 4 bases, with 14 bases between. There are 16 residues in the CDR3. Germline V gives CDR1 LNHNV, CDR2 YYDKDF (reference sequence). Written as DNA, the CDR3 is TGTGCCACCAGCAGAGATTGGGGGCCCGGCCCAGATACGCAGTATTTT. This gives the protein CATSRDWGPGPDTQYF.

The chain recombines TRBV7-7 with TRBJ2-3, with D possibly being TRBD1 or TRBD2 (6 bases each). The germline CDR1 and CDR2 sequences are SSHAT and FNYEAQ (reference sequence). The CDR3 covers 15 residues. Trimming took 3 bases from V and 4 from J, leaving 14 bases between them. In nucleotides, the CDR3 is TGTGCCAGCAGCTTGGGGGGCAGTCTGGCAGATACGCAGTATTTT. Translated: CASSLGGSLADTQYF.

This clonotype has at least ten counts. This sequence joins TRBV12-3 or TRBV12-4 and TRBJ2-5; 7 positions match TRBD2. Trimming cost V 1 base and J 5 bases; bases outside gene matches: 4. The CDR3 has 14 amino acids. The CDR3 bases are TGTGCCAGCAGTTTAGGACTAGCCAGGGAGACCCAGTACTTC. Its protein product is CASSLGLARETQYF.

Comments on this clonotype: A junction boundary mismatches the germline segment, possibly from a read error. The rearrangement links TRBV7-9 to TRBJ2-3, with no clear D. This CDR3 has 14 residues. Looked up from germline, CDR1 is SEHNR and CDR2 is FQNEAQ (reference sequence). The CDR3 DNA sequence: TGTGCCAGCAGCGCCCCGTTTCGCACAGCTACGCAGTATTTT. Translated, it gives CASSAPFRTATQYF.

In nucleotides, the CDR3 is TGTGCCAGCATACTAGGAGCAGGGGAGGGTCATGAAGCTTTCTTT. Encoded protein: CASILGAGEGHEAFF. This chain connects TRBV2 to TRBJ1-1; maybe TRBD1 (6 bases). Per germline, CDR1 SNHLY and CDR2 FYNNEI. This CDR3 comprises 15 residues. Trimming stripped 7 bases from V and 7 bases from J, with 22 bases between. The variable domain in full, completed from reference TRBV2 and TRBJ1-1, reads EPEVTQTPSHQVTQMGQEVILRCVPISNHLYFYWYRQILGQKVEFLVSFYNNEISEKSEIFDDQFSVERPDGSNFTLKIRSTKLEDSAMYFCASILGAGEGHEAFFGQGTRLTVV.

The chain combines TRBV6-5 with TRBJ2-1; possibly TRBD1 for D (5 bases). CDR3 size: 17 residues. V gave up 4 bases and J gave up 4 bases, with 20 bases separating them. Germline values: CDR1 MNHEY, CDR2 SVGAGI. The CDR3 protein is CASSSPRLGAIYNEQFF. The CDR3 DNA follows: TGTGCCAGCAGTTCTCCTCGTCTAGGGGCGATTTACAATGAGCAGTTCTTC.

This clonotype has more than one count but fewer than ten. The chain has TRBV28 and TRBJ2-7, with 7 bases lining up with TRBD2. The germline V gene encodes CDR1 MDHEN and CDR2 SYDVKM. V was pared by 8 bases and J by 0 bases, with 13 bases of the junction left unmatched. The CDR3 length is 16 residues. Here the CDR3 reads CASGPSGDFSSYEQYF. The CDR3 nucleotides are TGTGCCAGCGGCCCTAGCGGAGACTTTAGCTCCTACGAGCAGTACTTC.

This clonotype appeared a few times. This chain links TRBV6-5 with TRBJ1-2; the match to TRBD1 covers 8 bases. The CDR3 loop spans 14 amino acids. Per the germline V gene, CDR1 is MNHEY and CDR2 is SVGAGI. Germline trimming cut 7 bases from V and 1 base from J; bases unmatched to any gene: 5. The CDR3 coding sequence is TGTGCCAGCAAAACACAGGGGGGTAACTATGGCTACACCTTC. This translates into CASKTQGGNYGYTF.

This chain links TRBV11-2 with TRBJ2-3, with unresolved D. Trimming left V 3 bases short and J 2 bases short, with 9 bases between. This CDR3 comprises 14 residues. Germline V gene sequence: CDR1 SGHAT, CDR2 FQNNGV. For the CDR3, the DNA is TGTGCCAGCAGCTTCGTATCCCACACAGATACGCAGTATTTT. Translating gives CASSFVSHTDTQYF. Together with reference TRBV11-2 and TRBJ2-3, the CDR3 gives the full variable domain: EAGVAQSPRYKIIEKRQSVAFWCNPISGHATLYWYQQILGQGPKLLIQFQNNGVVDDSQLPKDRFSAERLKGVDSTLKIQPAKLEDSAVYLCASSFVSHTDTQYFGPGTRLTVL.

CDR3 residues: CASGATRDAPLHF. For the CDR3, the DNA is TGTGCCTCCGGGGCCACGCGAGATGCACCCCTCCACTTT. J is TRBJ1-6 and V is TRBV12-3 or TRBV12-4; maybe TRBD1 (5 bases). V was trimmed by 11 bases and J by 11 bases, leaving 19 bases between them. The CDR3 loop spans 13 amino acids.

The chain combines TRBV21-1 with TRBJ1-2. TRBV21-1 is given as a pseudogene. CDR3 size: 17 residues. The CDR3 loop reads CASSKVLGRLAYYGYTF. The CDR3 DNA is TGTGCCAGCAGCAAAGTCCTCGGACGGCTAGCGTACTATGGCTACACCTTC.

This clonotype has just a few counts. The J gene is TRBJ2-1, the V gene TRBV12-3 or TRBV12-4, with 9 positions matching TRBD2. The trim removed 3 bases at V and 3 bases at J, leaving 6 bases unmatched. This CDR3 region has 16 residues. DNA for the CDR3: TGTGCCAGCAGTTTCGCCGGGACTAGCCTCTACAATGAGCAGTTCTTC. Translation gives CASSFAGTSLYNEQFF.

This clonotype was counted only a few times. One end of the junction varies from germline; a read error may be responsible. This chain connects TRBV12-3 or TRBV12-4 to TRBJ1-2, with D unresolved. The CDR3 spans 11 residues. The CDR3 protein is CASTLGVGYTF. The CDR3 nucleotides read TGTGCCAGCACTTTAGGAGTAGGCTACACCTTC.

This sequence joins TRBV6-2 or TRBV6-3 and TRBJ1-1; D gene ambiguous. CDR1 and CDR2 (germline): MNHEY, SVGEGT. The CDR3 spans 16 residues. The V gene lost 4 bases and the J gene lost 5 bases, with 20 bases spanning the gap. The CDR3 DNA reads as TGTGCCAGCAGTTCCAGCTGGGATTTCGGTAGAACTGAAGCTTTCTTT. It is translated as CASSSSWDFGRTEAFF.

V usage is TRBV3-1 and J usage is TRBJ1-6, with D tentatively TRBD1 (5 bases). The CDR3 contains 13 residues. The germline V and J ends were trimmed by 3 bases and 7 bases, with 7 bases remaining between them. Germline V lookup: CDR1 LGHDT, CDR2 YNNKEL (reference sequence). As DNA, the CDR3 is TGTGCCAGCAGCCAGTACAGGAATTCACCCCTCCACTTT. Its translation is CASSQYRNSPLHF. Full variable domain (rest looked up from reference TRBV3-1 and TRBJ1-6): DTAVSQTPKYLVTQMGNDKSIKCEQNLGHDTMYWYKQDSKKFLKIMFSYNNKELIINETVPNRFSPKSPDKAHLNLHINSLELGDSAVYFCASSQYRNSPLHFGNGTRLTVT.

This chain uses TRBV12-3 or TRBV12-4 with TRBJ2-1; TRBD2 is a possible D gene (6 bases). V lost 10 bases and J lost 4, with 17 bases in between. The CDR3 totals 14 residues. The CDR3 sequence: CAIISGRTYNEQFF. The CDR3 bases are TGTGCCATCATCTCAGGGAGGACTTACAATGAGCAGTTCTTC.

The CDR3 reads CASSVEITSTDTQYF. The CDR3 DNA reads as TGTGCCAGCAGCGTAGAAATAACTAGCACAGATACGCAGTATTTT. The chain uses TRBV9 and TRBJ2-3; no firm D call. Trimming pared 0 bases from V and 0 bases from J, leaving 8 bases between. The germline CDR1 and CDR2 sequences are SGDLS and YYNGEE. The CDR3 loop spans 15 amino acids.